The 18 T cell receptor beta chains reported below all come from one sample, sequenced in a study of T cells in localized non-small cell lung cancer (dated by TCRdb to 2018 to 2020). Receptors were amplified or captured by the immunoSEQ multiplex PCR assay. TCRdb retrieved this table from immuneACCESS and kept in-frame rearrangements only. Not all clones are present; in checked studies, unresolved V genes account for under half, and no reason is known for the remainder. The sample contains fewer than 35,000 clones, about 88% of them found a single time. The ten largest clones take up 2.5% to 3.5% of the sample. The sequenced sample was peripheral blood, obtained before any cancer treatment. These receptors were taken from a female donor of 60 years or more with stage I lung adenocarcinoma.

J is TRBJ2-3 and V is TRBV9; D ambiguous. Germline CDR1 is SGDLS and CDR2 is YYNGEE. The CDR3 has 15 residues. V was trimmed by 4 bases and J by 0 bases, leaving 12 bases between them. The DNA of the CDR3 is TGTGCCAGCAGCATCTACGGTATAAGCACAGATACGCAGTATTTT. As protein: CASSIYGISTDTQYF.

The V call is TRBV7-2, the J call TRBJ2-1, with a possible D match to TRBD2 (6 bases). This CDR3 comprises 14 residues. Germline CDR1 reads SGHTA; CDR2 reads FQGNSA. Trimming took 5 bases from V and 7 from J, leaving 15 bases between them. CDR3: CASSGTGTWNEQFF. The CDR3 DNA follows: TGTGCCAGCAGCGGAACCGGGACTTGGAATGAGCAGTTCTTC.

The chain has TRBV6-5 and TRBJ2-7; 11 bases are shared with TRBD1. Germline V gene data show CDR1 as MNHEY and CDR2 as SVGAGI. V dropped 6 bases and J dropped 5; count of bases not matched to a gene: 9. This CDR3 is built from 15 residues. CDR3 loop: CASRNGGTGGHEQYF. The CDR3 nucleotides read TGTGCCAGCAGGAATGGTGGGACAGGGGGTCACGAGCAGTACTTC.

This chain joins TRBV4-3 and TRBJ1-3; maybe TRBD1 (6 bases). V dropped 4 bases and J dropped 2 bases, with 15 bases sitting between them. CDR3 length: 16 residues. The germline gives CDR1 LGHNA, CDR2 YSLEER. CDR3 coding DNA: TGCGCCAGCAGCCCTGCAGGAGGGGGAACTGGAAACACCATATATTTT. Translated: CASSPAGGGTGNTIYF.

The chain has TRBV10-2 and TRBJ2-3; 12 nucleotides match TRBD2. After removal of 2 bases from V and 2 bases from J, the junction contained 8 bases not matched to a gene. Germline V gene sequence: CDR1 WSHSY, CDR2 SAAADI. The CDR3 covers 18 residues. The CDR3: CASSEGTSGYGDTDTQYF. The CDR3 DNA sequence: TGCGCCAGCAGTGAGGGGACTAGCGGGTATGGGGACACAGATACGCAGTATTTT.

This sequence joins TRBV6-5 and TRBJ1-1; 7 bases map to TRBD1. Germline-derived CDR1 and CDR2 are MNHEY and SVGAGI. The V gene end was trimmed by 6 bases and the J gene end by 5 bases; junction bases not matched to a gene: 6. There are 13 residues in the CDR3. The chain's CDR3 is CASRWTGETEAFF. Written as DNA, the CDR3 is TGTGCCAGCAGGTGGACAGGTGAAACTGAAGCTTTCTTT.

The chain carries TRBV11-2 and TRBJ2-7; 8 bases are shared with TRBD1. CDR1 and CDR2 (germline): SGHAT, FQNNGV. The CDR3 is 14 residues long. Trimming took 6 bases from V and 2 from J; bases not matched to a gene: 6. CDR3: CASRIGTGTYEQYF. Written as DNA, the CDR3 is TGTGCCAGCAGGATCGGGACAGGCACCTACGAGCAGTACTTC.

This chain uses TRBV11-2 with TRBJ2-3, with D perhaps matching TRBD1 or TRBD2 (5 bases each). The CDR3 sequence is 15 residues long. V shed 5 bases and J shed 4 bases, with 16 bases lying between them. Per the germline V gene, CDR1 is SGHAT and CDR2 is FQNNGV. DNA for the CDR3: TGTGCCAGCAGCCCCCTGGGGGAAGTCCCAGATACGCAGTATTTT. Residues: CASSPLGEVPDTQYF.

This clone showed up just a few times. CDR3 in DNA: TGTGCCAGCAGCCAGGTTGGACTAGCGGGAGTATACGAGCAGTACTTC. It yields the protein CASSQVGLAGVYEQYF. The gene calls are TRBV14 and TRBJ2-7; 13 nucleotides agree with TRBD2. CDR1 is SGHDN, CDR2 FVKESK, per germline. J was trimmed by 4 bases and V by 3 bases; bases with no gene match: 6. This CDR3 comprises 16 residues.

V is TRBV6-5 and J is TRBJ2-3, with a weak D call TRBD2 (6 bases). The germline V gene encodes CDR1 MNHEY and CDR2 SVGAGI. Trimming left V 2 bases short and J 4 bases short, with 13 bases between. The CDR3 runs to 15 residues. The CDR3 is CASSYGGGNPDTQYF. Written as DNA, the CDR3 is TGTGCCAGCAGTTACGGGGGAGGAAACCCAGATACGCAGTATTTT.

The rearrangement joins TRBV6-5 to TRBJ2-7; a possible D gene is TRBD1 (5 bases). The V end lost 2 bases, the J end lost 3 bases, and 8 bases lay between the germline ends. Germline V lookup: CDR1 MNHEY, CDR2 SVGAGI. The CDR3 has 13 amino acids. CDR3 region: CASSYRQGYEQYF. CDR3 DNA: TGTGCCAGCAGTTACCGCCAGGGCTACGAGCAGTACTTC.

The genes are TRBV19 and TRBJ1-2; D is perhaps TRBD1 (5 bases). Germline CDR1 and CDR2: LNHDA and SQIVND (reference sequence). Deletions cut 5 bases from V and 4 bases from J, with 11 bases between. The CDR3 has 13 residues. CDR3 protein: CASSPTDSYGYTF. The CDR3 DNA is TGTGCCAGTAGTCCGACAGATTCCTATGGCTACACCTTC.

This chain connects TRBV4-2 to TRBJ2-2, with a possible D match to TRBD2 (7 bases). The CDR3 runs to 16 residues. V lost 5 bases and J lost 3, with 16 bases in between. From germline, CDR1 is LGHNA and CDR2 YNFKEQ. The CDR3 protein is CASSVARGADTGELFF. CDR3 DNA sequence: TGTGCCAGCAGCGTCGCCCGGGGGGCCGACACCGGGGAGCTGTTTTTT.

The CDR3 region has the DNA TGTGCCAGCACCACCAAAACCGGGGAGCTGTTTTTT. Protein: CASTTKTGELFF. The J gene is TRBJ2-2, the V gene TRBV27; D remains ambiguous. The V gene's germline CDR1 is MNHEY and CDR2 SMNVEV (reference sequence). This CDR3 region has 12 residues. Deletions cut 7 bases from V and 5 bases from J, with 8 bases between.

The gene calls are TRBV6-5 and TRBJ1-1, with unresolved D. The germline V gene has CDR1 MNHEY and CDR2 SVGAGI. The CDR3 has 12 residues. V was trimmed by 6 bases and J by 5 bases, leaving 10 bases between them. The DNA of the CDR3 is TGTGCCAGCAGAACCTACAGAACTGAAGCTTTCTTT. Amino acid sequence: CASRTYRTEAFF.

This chain joins TRBV7-9 and TRBJ1-4; D is unresolved. Trimming took off 2 bases at V and 8 bases at J, with 18 bases between the two ends. CDR3 size: 16 residues. In germline, CDR1 is SEHNR, CDR2 FQNEAQ (reference sequence). The CDR3 loop reads CASSLKAGGDGEKLFF. The DNA of the CDR3 is TGTGCCAGCAGCTTAAAAGCAGGAGGTGACGGCGAAAAACTGTTTTTT.

The gene calls are TRBV27 and TRBJ2-7; maybe TRBD2 (6 bases). The CDR3 is 15 residues long. Trimming shortened V by 5 bases and J by 2 bases, and 16 bases separated the two germline ends. Germline V gene data show CDR1 as MNHEY and CDR2 as SMNVEV (reference sequence). The CDR3 protein is CASSPRAGRAYEQYF. Here the CDR3 DNA reads TGTGCCAGCAGTCCTCGGGCGGGACGGGCCTACGAGCAGTACTTC.

This clone came up once. The rearrangement uses TRBV4-2 and TRBJ2-7; 7 bases agree with TRBD2. CDR1 and CDR2 (germline): LGHNA, YNFKEQ. J lost 0 bases, V lost 0 bases, and 11 bases had no gene match. This CDR3 spans 18 amino acids. The CDR3 loop is CASSQDPRASGSSYEQYF. Written as DNA, the CDR3 is TGTGCCAGCAGCCAAGATCCGAGGGCTAGCGGTAGCTCCTACGAGCAGTACTTC.